This T cell receptor beta chain originates from a study of Ad26.COV2.S vaccination and SARS-CoV-2 variants. A few counts support this clone. Its antigen is unknown. Study-wide points: Measures of TCR breadth and depth may have fallen short of total T cell responses. Vaccine recipients posted higher spike-specific TCR breadth than their placebo counterparts. Non-spike TCR breadth showed similarity between vaccine and placebo recipients. Reportedly, after vaccination the spike-specific CD8+ and CD4+ T cell responses displayed substantial breadth.

Germline CDR1 reads SGHNT; CDR2 reads YYREEE (reference sequence). The V gene lost 4 bases and the J gene lost 8 bases, with 15 bases spanning the gap. The CDR3 is 13 amino acids. The method was immunoSEQ multiplex PCR; TCRdb's version includes in-frame clones alone and lacks a portion of them. The sample holds tens of thousands of clones, around 82% seen once. The clonotype originates from a human donor who had recovered from COVID-19. The rearrangement uses TRBV5-4 and TRBJ1-2; TRBD1 might be the D (5 bases). This specimen was peripheral blood, taken after recovery from COVID-19. CDR3 amino acids: CASSTMGGGGYTF. The CDR3 DNA sequence: TGTGCCAGCAGCACTATGGGGGGTGGGGGCTACACCTTC.